The following is a TCR beta chain sequence with its context. Its antigen is not known. Investigators reverse transcribed all isolated RNA, so they sequenced expressed TCRB transcripts. Clones were sequenced by immunoSEQ multiplex PCR, and TCRdb holds only the in-frame ones, with some missing. The table has 600,000 to 700,000 clones, 9.5% to 15% seen once. The data originate from a study of beta chain features in type 1 diabetes. Study-level results: In every one of the four CD4+ subsets, TCRB CDR3s were moderately but significantly shorter in Type 1 diabetes patients.

With V trimmed by 1 base and J by 3 bases, 4 bases remained unmatched. CDR1 and CDR2 from the germline V gene are LGHNA and YSLEER. The CDR3 loop spans 15 amino acids. Specimen: naive CD4+ T cells from blood. The sequence was obtained from a man aged 25 to 40 with type 1 diabetes. The rearrangement uses TRBV4-3 and TRBJ2-7, with TRBD1 matching over 9 bases. CDR3: CASSQVVTGGYEQYF. The CDR3 nucleotides read TGCGCCAGCAGCCAAGTGGTGACAGGGGGCTACGAGCAGTACTTC.